The T cell receptor (beta chain) described here comes from a study of blood T cell repertoires in COVID-19. Authors' processing steps: Amplified reference gene primers provided the basis for estimating nucleated cell counts. Libraries were prepared by immunoSEQ multiplex PCR; TCRdb keeps only in-frame clonotypes and omits some of them. Clone size and V and J calls were adopted from that table, with D and trimming inferred from the DNA. There are around 380,000 clones in the sample; about 90% occur only once, and about 1.5% lies in the top ten. Recruits, aged roughly 18 to 90 years, lived in 25 or so US areas. CDR1 SGDLS and CDR2 YYNGEE come from the germline V gene. J was trimmed by 8 bases and V by 0 bases; bases with no gene match: 11. This CDR3 spans 16 amino acids.

The sample comprised PBMCs or T cells enriched from blood (not recorded which). This receptor was taken from a man between 25 and 39 years old who had recovered from COVID-19. The chain uses TRBV9 and TRBJ1-3; 7 positions agree with TRBD1. CDR3 sequence reads: CASSVEEGGNGHTIYF. In DNA, the CDR3 is TGTGCCAGCAGCGTAGAGGAAGGGGGCAATGGCCACACCATATATTTT.